This T cell receptor (beta chain) was observed in a study of T-cell reconstitution after alpha-beta-depleted transplantation in children. Points on this clonotype: Its cognate antigen is unknown.

Unique molecular identifiers were used to barcode this TCRbeta library. TCRdb redid the calling of the PCR reads with MiXCR, one entry per CDR3 protein. Of 200,000 to 300,000 distinct CDR3 sequences listed, 20% to 30% were seen once; the top ten hold 4% to 5.5%. The CDR3 consists of 14 residues. V was cut by 8 bases and J by 1 base, with 12 bases left in between. Germline loops: CDR1 MNHNS, CDR2 SASEGT. Study-level points and caveats: The study traced high day-60 TCRbeta diversity in some patients to surviving recipient T cells and thymic progenitors. Newly generated T cells supplied most T-cell counts and diversity one year post-transplant.

This chain links TRBV6-1 with TRBJ1-5; TRBD1 is a possible D gene (5 bases). The clonotype originates from a female patient aged 2-9 years who had a stem cell transplant for congenital amegakaryocytic thrombocytopenia, so the T cells may come from the graft donor. The sample here was PBMCs, mostly from graft donor cells, taken 360 days after TCRalphabeta/CD19-depleted stem cell transplant. The CDR3 region is CASGGRGSNQPQHF. The CDR3 DNA is TGTGCCAGCGGGGGGAGAGGAAGCAATCAGCCCCAGCATTTT.